The 27 T cell receptor beta chains listed next were all sequenced from one sample in a study of tumor-infiltrating lymphocytes in primary liver carcinoma. A primer in the constant region served to generate TCR beta cDNA from about 480 ng of total RNA. Library construction for TCR beta comprised three nested multiplex PCR rounds performed with slightly modified ARM-PCR. For roughly 10 cycles apiece, the opening two PCR rounds ran with TRBV1-TRBV30 forward primers and a C-beta reverse primer. TCRdb re-called the multiplex PCR reads through MiXCR, storing one row per CDR3 protein. The sample has 310,000 or so distinct CDR3 sequences; roughly 61% are singletons. Germline DNA was also extracted, and blood RNA derived from unsorted whole blood. The sequenced sample was peripheral blood. These receptors were obtained from a man aged 35 to 55 with primary liver carcinoma and hepatitis B virus infection.

This clonotype occurred a few times. This chain connects TRBV28 to TRBJ1-6; D is unresolved. Germline-derived CDR1 and CDR2 are MDHEN and SYDVKM. CDR3 length: 12 amino acids. V dropped 11 bases and J dropped 7 bases, with 12 bases sitting between them. The CDR3 DNA reads TGTGCCTCAGGTCCGCAGAATTCACCCCTCCACTTT. Protein: CASGPQNSPLHF.

This clonotype was counted many times. DNA of the CDR3: TGTGCCAGCAGCGGGCCCTCCACAGATACGCAGTATTTT. Its protein is CASSGPSTDTQYF. The chain has TRBV11-3 and TRBJ2-3; D gene uncertain. Trimming took off 5 bases at V and 2 bases at J, with 8 bases between the two ends. Germline lookup yields CDR1 SGHNT and CDR2 YENEEA. The CDR3 extends over 13 amino acids.

Ten or more counts support this clonotype. The chain recombines TRBV7-8 with TRBJ2-2, with TRBD1 as a possible D gene (5 bases). V lost 4 bases and J 2 bases, leaving 17 bases between the germline ends. The CDR3 length is 17 residues. The germline gives CDR1 SGHVS, CDR2 FQNEAQ. CDR3 in amino acids: CASSSPHDRVNTGELFF. The CDR3 bases are TGTGCCAGCAGCTCTCCCCACGACAGAGTTAACACCGGGGAGCTGTTTTTT. The complete variable domain, with remaining parts taken from reference TRBV7-8 and TRBJ2-2, reads GAGVSQSPRYKVAKRGQDVALRCDPISGHVSLFWYQQALGQGPEFLTYFQNEAQLDKSGLPSDRFFAERPEGSVSTLKIQRTQQEDSAVYLCASSSPHDRVNTGELFFGEGSRLTVL.

As for this clonotype: Relative to the germline gene, one junction end is altered; a read error may explain this. This chain joins TRBV4-2 and TRBJ2-2; D is unclear. This CDR3 has 15 amino acids. In germline, CDR1 is LGHNA, CDR2 YNFKEQ. The CDR3 nucleotides are TGTGTCAGCACCCTTGAGGAAGCGAACACCGGGGAGCTGTTTTTT. Amino acid sequence: CVSTLEEANTGELFF.

There are many counts of this clonotype. V usage is TRBV12-3 or TRBV12-4 and J usage is TRBJ1-2, with a possible D match to TRBD1 (6 bases). The V gene lost 2 bases and the J gene lost 8 bases, with 15 bases spanning the gap. The CDR3 loop spans 14 amino acids. CDR3 protein: CASSLTGSLRGYTF. Here the CDR3 DNA reads TGTGCCAGCAGTTTAACAGGGTCCCTCCGGGGCTACACCTTC.

As for this clonotype: Germline and junction disagree at one end, which may indicate a read error. The J gene is TRBJ2-7, the V gene TRBV11-2, with D unclear. Per the germline V gene, CDR1 is SGHAT and CDR2 is FQNNGV. The CDR3 length is 11 residues. For the CDR3, the DNA is TGTGCCAGCAGCTTGAGGTACGAGCAGTGTTTC. Its translation is CASSLRYEQCF.

As to this clonotype: This may arise from a read error, as a much more abundant clone is one base away. The chain links TRBV10-2 to TRBJ2-7; 9 bases fit TRBD1. The CDR3 runs to 13 residues. Germline trimming cut 9 bases from V and 7 bases from J; bases unmatched to any gene: 10. The germline gives CDR1 WSHSY, CDR2 SAAADI. CDR3 loop: CASAGTGCREQYF. The CDR3 region has the DNA TGCGCCAGTGCCGGGACAGGGTGTAGGGAGCAGTACTTC.

This clonotype has at least ten counts. The CDR3 DNA follows: TGTGCCAGCAGCCCATCACCGGGGTTAGGGAGCACAGATACGCAGTATTTT. Translated: CASSPSPGLGSTDTQYF. The V gene is TRBV11-2, the J gene TRBJ2-3; possibly TRBD2 for D (5 bases). V was clipped by 5 bases and J by 0 bases, with 18 bases between them. The CDR3 loop spans 17 amino acids. Germline V gives CDR1 SGHAT, CDR2 FQNNGV.

On this clonotype: A much larger clonotype is one base distant, so this may be a read error. The V gene is TRBV6-1, the J gene TRBJ2-7; D is ambiguous. The CDR3 sequence is 13 residues long. Germline lookup yields CDR1 MNHNS and CDR2 SASEGT. The CDR3 nucleotides are TGTGCCACCAGTAACATTCTCTCCTACGAGCAGTACTTC. Translating it yields CATSNILSYEQYF.

The chain has TRBV5-4 and TRBJ2-5; possibly TRBD1 for D (6 bases). CDR1 is SGHNT and CDR2 is YYREEE in the germline V gene (reference sequence). This CDR3 is 16 amino acids long. V dropped 2 bases and J dropped 4 bases, with 18 bases sitting between them. The CDR3 nucleotides read TGTGCCAGCAGCTTCAGGGACATGGCAGACGGAGAGACCCAGTACTTC. This gives the protein CASSFRDMADGETQYF.

CDR3 in amino acids: CASSERRDTSGYTF. The CDR3 DNA sequence: TGTGCCAGCAGTGAGAGAAGGGACACTAGTGGCTACACCTTC. This chain connects TRBV6-2 or TRBV6-3 to TRBJ1-2; possibly TRBD1 for D (6 bases). The CDR3 consists of 14 residues. Trimming removed 5 bases at V and 7 bases at J, with 17 bases between. Germline-derived CDR1 and CDR2 are MNHEY and SVGEGT.

The J gene is TRBJ2-1, the V gene TRBV5-6, with D perhaps matching TRBD2 (6 bases). Germline loops: CDR1 SGHDT, CDR2 YYEEEE. Trimming removed 4 bases at V and 0 bases at J, with 11 bases between. The CDR3 is made up of 15 amino acids. The CDR3: CASSPGADSYNEQFF. The CDR3 bases are TGTGCCAGCAGCCCGGGAGCGGACTCCTACAATGAGCAGTTCTTC.

The chain recombines TRBV5-4 with TRBJ2-7, with D possibly TRBD1 on 6 matching bases. V was cut by 5 bases and J by 4 bases, with 19 bases left in between. Looked up from germline, CDR1 is SGHNT and CDR2 is YYREEE (reference sequence). This CDR3 has 15 residues. CDR3 DNA: TGTGCCAGCAGTCAACAGGGAACTAGAGTTTACGAGCAGTACTTC. Translating it yields CASSQQGTRVYEQYF.

This clonotype was recorded at least ten times. V usage is TRBV24-1 and J usage is TRBJ2-2; D is perhaps TRBD1 or TRBD2 (6 bases each). Trimming removed 2 bases at V and 5 bases at J, with 11 bases between. This CDR3 comprises 15 residues. From germline, CDR1 is KGHDR and CDR2 SFDVKD. This CDR3 is CATSDSGGGTGELFF. Written as DNA, the CDR3 is TGTGCCACCAGTGATTCCGGAGGGGGTACCGGGGAGCTGTTTTTT.

On this clonotype: A much larger clone is a single base away; this may be a read error. The V and J genes are TRBV13 and TRBJ2-7; TRBD1 or TRBD2 may be the D gene (5 bases each). This CDR3 has 13 residues. Germline CDR1 is PRHDT and CDR2 is FYEKMQ (reference sequence). Trimming removed 7 bases at V and 3 bases at J, with 13 bases between. The DNA of the CDR3 is TGTGCCAGCAACCTGGGGGATAACTACGAGCAGTACTTC. As protein: CASNLGDNYEQYF.

Turning to this clonotype: A much larger clone is a single base away; this may be a read error. The V call is TRBV29-1, the J call TRBJ2-1; no reliable D call. This CDR3 contains 14 residues. Germline CDR1 is SQVTM and CDR2 is ANQGSEA. The CDR3 protein is CSVELVARYNEQSF. The CDR3 nucleotides are TGCAGCGTTGAGTTAGTTGCGCGCTACAATGAGCAGTCCTTC.

In its sample, this clonotype was seen a few times. This sequence may be a read error, since a much larger clone differs from it by one base. CDR3 bases: TGCAGCGTGAGACAGATCCATGAGCAGTTCTTC. It translates to CSVRQIHEQFF. The rearrangement links TRBV29-1 to TRBJ2-1; D might be TRBD1 (5 bases). V was cut by 6 bases and J by 8 bases, with 11 bases left in between. CDR3 length equals 11 residues. Germline CDR1 reads SQVTM; CDR2 reads ANQGSEA.

The chain couples TRBV11-2 to TRBJ1-1; D may be TRBD1 (5 bases). Deletions cut 5 bases from V and 4 bases from J, with 14 bases between. Germline assignment: CDR1 SGHAT and CDR2 FQNNGV. There are 14 residues in the CDR3. CDR3 protein: CASSLQGTITEAFF. For the CDR3, the DNA is TGTGCCAGCAGCCTTCAGGGCACGATCACTGAAGCTTTCTTT. The full variable domain, in which reference TRBV11-2 and TRBJ1-1 provide the parts outside the CDR3, is EAGVAQSPRYKIIEKRQSVAFWCNPISGHATLYWYQQILGQGPKLLIQFQNNGVVDDSQLPKDRFSAERLKGVDSTLKIQPAKLEDSAVYLCASSLQGTITEAFFGQGTRLTVV.

Regarding this clonotype: Possible read error: a much larger clone is one base away. The J gene is TRBJ2-1, the V gene TRBV6-6; TRBD1 matches at 8 bases. The CDR3 sequence is 15 residues long. Germline CDR1 is MNHNY and CDR2 is SVGAGI (reference sequence). This CDR3 reads CVSCRTGSSYNEQFF. The CDR3 coding sequence is TGTGTCAGCTGCCGGACAGGGAGCTCCTACAATGAGCAGTTCTTC.

This clonotype was recorded only once. This is likely a read error, given that the CDR3 carries no conserved phenylalanine or tryptophan at its end. The chain joins TRBV11-1 to TRBJ1-1; 10 bases fit TRBD1. This CDR3 contains 14 residues. Germline V lookup: CDR1 SGHAT, CDR2 FQDESV (reference sequence). The chain's CDR3 is CASSSGQGNAEAFS. CDR3 in DNA: TGTGCCAGCAGCTCGGGACAGGGGAACGCTGAAGCTTTCTCT.

About this clonotype: Sequence at one end of the junction differs from germline and may be a read error. V and J are TRBV11-2 and TRBJ2-3; 13 nucleotides line up with TRBD2. Germline assignment: CDR1 SGHAT and CDR2 FQNNGV. This CDR3 has 16 residues. The CDR3 spells CATSRTSGSAPDTQYF. The CDR3 region has the DNA TGTGCCACCAGCAGGACTAGCGGGAGTGCCCCAGATACGCAGTATTTT.

This clonotype was found once. A junction boundary mismatches the germline segment, possibly from a read error. The chain uses TRBV29-1 and TRBJ2-7; no reliable D call. The CDR3 is 11 residues long. Germline V gene lookup returns CDR1 SQVTM and CDR2 ANQGSEA. CDR3: CSVVITYEQYF. The CDR3 coding sequence is TGCAGCGTTGTGATTACCTACGAACAGTACTTC.

The CDR3 region is CASRTHGQGQETQYF. CDR3 bases: TGTGCCAGCAGAACCCACGGACAGGGGCAAGAGACCCAGTACTTC. V usage is TRBV6-2 or TRBV6-3 and J usage is TRBJ2-5; 9 bases map to TRBD1. The germline gives CDR1 MNHEY, CDR2 SVGEGT. CDR3 size: 15 residues. Trimming removed 6 bases from V and 2 bases from J; junction bases left unmatched: 7.

The V call is TRBV11-2, the J call TRBJ2-7, with 15 bases identical to TRBD2. Losses at the gene ends were 6 bases for V and 6 bases for J; bases not matched to a gene: 12. Per germline, CDR1 SGHAT and CDR2 FQNNGV. The CDR3 length is 17 residues. CDR3 residues: CASSLNAGTSGRFEQYF. The CDR3 DNA reads TGTGCCAGCAGTCTAAACGCCGGGACTAGCGGGAGGTTCGAGCAGTACTTC.

This clonotype was counted a few times. V and J are TRBV6-2 or TRBV6-3 and TRBJ1-1; tentatively, D is TRBD1 (6 bases). V gave up 1 base and J gave up 1 base, with 10 bases separating them. Germline loops: CDR1 MNHEY, CDR2 SVGEGT. The CDR3 extends over 15 amino acids. In DNA, the CDR3 is TGTGCCAGCAGTTACTATGACAGGCCGAACACTGAAGCTTTCTTT. Translated: CASSYYDRPNTEAFF.

The J gene is TRBJ2-7, the V gene TRBV10-1; 12 bases map to TRBD2. From germline, CDR1 is WNHNN and CDR2 SYGVQD (reference sequence). The CDR3 consists of 15 residues. V was pared by 9 bases and J by 6 bases, with 12 bases of the junction left unmatched. This CDR3 reads CASKRLAGDLFEQYF. The CDR3 nucleotides are TGCGCCAGTAAAAGACTAGCGGGAGATTTATTCGAGCAGTACTTC.

The chain is built from TRBV6-6 and TRBJ2-1, with 9 bases that match TRBD2. The CDR3 loop spans 16 amino acids. Germline CDR1 is MNHNY and CDR2 is SVGAGI (reference sequence). Germline trimming cut 2 bases from V and 5 bases from J; bases unmatched to any gene: 7. The CDR3 sequence is CASSYGSTSGDNEQFF. CDR3 DNA: TGTGCCAGCAGTTACGGATCGACTAGCGGTGACAATGAGCAGTTCTTC.